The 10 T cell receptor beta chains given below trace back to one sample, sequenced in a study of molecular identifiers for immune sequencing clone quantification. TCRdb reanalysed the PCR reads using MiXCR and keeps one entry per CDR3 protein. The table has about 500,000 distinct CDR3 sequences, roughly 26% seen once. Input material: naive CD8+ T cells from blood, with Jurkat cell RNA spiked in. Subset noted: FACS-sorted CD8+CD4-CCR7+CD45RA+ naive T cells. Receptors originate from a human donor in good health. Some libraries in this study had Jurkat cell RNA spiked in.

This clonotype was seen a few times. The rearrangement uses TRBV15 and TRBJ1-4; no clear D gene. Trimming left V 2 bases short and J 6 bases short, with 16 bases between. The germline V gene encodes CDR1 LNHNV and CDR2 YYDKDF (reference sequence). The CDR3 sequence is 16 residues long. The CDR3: CATSRWATGLDEKLFF. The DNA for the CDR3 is TGTGCCACCAGCAGATGGGCCACCGGGTTGGATGAAAAACTGTTTTTT.

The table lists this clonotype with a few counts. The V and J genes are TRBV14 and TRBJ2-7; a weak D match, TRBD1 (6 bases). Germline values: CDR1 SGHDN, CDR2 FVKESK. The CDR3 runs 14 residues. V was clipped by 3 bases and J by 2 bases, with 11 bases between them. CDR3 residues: CASSQRTVPYEQYF. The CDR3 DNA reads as TGTGCCAGCAGCCAGAGGACAGTTCCCTACGAGCAGTACTTC.

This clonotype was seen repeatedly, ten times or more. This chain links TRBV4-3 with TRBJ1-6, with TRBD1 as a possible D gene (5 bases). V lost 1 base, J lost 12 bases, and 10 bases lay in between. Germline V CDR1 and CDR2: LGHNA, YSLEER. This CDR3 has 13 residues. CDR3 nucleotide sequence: TGCGCCAGCAGCCAAGGGGGGGTAAGACCCCTCCACTTT. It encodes CASSQGGVRPLHF.

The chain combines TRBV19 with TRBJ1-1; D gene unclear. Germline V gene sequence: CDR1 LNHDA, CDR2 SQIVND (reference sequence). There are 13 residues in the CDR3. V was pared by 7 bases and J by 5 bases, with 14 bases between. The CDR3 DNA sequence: TGTGCCAGTACCATAGGGTGGAGGACTGAAGCTTTCTTT. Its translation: CASTIGWRTEAFF.

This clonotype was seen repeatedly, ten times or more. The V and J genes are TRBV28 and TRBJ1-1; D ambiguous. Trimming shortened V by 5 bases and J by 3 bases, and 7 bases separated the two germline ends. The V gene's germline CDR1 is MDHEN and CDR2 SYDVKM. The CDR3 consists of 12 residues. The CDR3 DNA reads TGTGCCAGCAGTCCAACCCACACTGAAGCTTTCTTT. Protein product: CASSPTHTEAFF.

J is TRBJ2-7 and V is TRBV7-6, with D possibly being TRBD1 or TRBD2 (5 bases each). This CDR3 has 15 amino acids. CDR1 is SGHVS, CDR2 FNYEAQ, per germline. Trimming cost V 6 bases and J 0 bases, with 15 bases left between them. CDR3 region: CASSFGTGSSYEQYF. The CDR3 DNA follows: TGTGCCAGCAGTTTCGGGACGGGTAGCTCCTACGAGCAGTACTTC.

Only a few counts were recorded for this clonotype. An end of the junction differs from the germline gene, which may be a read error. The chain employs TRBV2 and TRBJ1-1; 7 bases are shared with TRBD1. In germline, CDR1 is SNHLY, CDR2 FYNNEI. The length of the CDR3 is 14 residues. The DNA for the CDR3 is TGTGCCAGCAATGAAGTTGGACAGGTCATTGAAGCTTTCTTT. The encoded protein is CASNEVGQVIEAFF.

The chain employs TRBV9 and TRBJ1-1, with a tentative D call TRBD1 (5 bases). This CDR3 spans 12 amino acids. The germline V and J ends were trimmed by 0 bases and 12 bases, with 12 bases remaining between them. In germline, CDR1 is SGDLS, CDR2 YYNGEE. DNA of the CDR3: TGTGCCAGCAGCGTAGGGAGACAGCCACCTTTCTTT. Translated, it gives CASSVGRQPPFF.

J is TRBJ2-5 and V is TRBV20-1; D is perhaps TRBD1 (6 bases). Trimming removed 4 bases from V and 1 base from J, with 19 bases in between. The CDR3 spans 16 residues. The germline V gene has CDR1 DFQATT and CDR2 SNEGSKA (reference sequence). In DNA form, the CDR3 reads TGCAGTGCTAACCGTAGGGCAGGGGAGATCCAAGAGACCCAGTACTTC. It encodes CSANRRAGEIQETQYF.

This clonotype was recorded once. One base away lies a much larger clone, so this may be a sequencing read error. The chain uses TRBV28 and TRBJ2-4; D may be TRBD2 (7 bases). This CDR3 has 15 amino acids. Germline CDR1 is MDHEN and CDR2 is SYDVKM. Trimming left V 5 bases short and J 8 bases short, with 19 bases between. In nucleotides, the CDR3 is TGTGCCAGCAGTACCAGACGGGGGGCTTTTTACATTCAGTACTTC. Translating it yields CASSTRRGAFYIQYF.